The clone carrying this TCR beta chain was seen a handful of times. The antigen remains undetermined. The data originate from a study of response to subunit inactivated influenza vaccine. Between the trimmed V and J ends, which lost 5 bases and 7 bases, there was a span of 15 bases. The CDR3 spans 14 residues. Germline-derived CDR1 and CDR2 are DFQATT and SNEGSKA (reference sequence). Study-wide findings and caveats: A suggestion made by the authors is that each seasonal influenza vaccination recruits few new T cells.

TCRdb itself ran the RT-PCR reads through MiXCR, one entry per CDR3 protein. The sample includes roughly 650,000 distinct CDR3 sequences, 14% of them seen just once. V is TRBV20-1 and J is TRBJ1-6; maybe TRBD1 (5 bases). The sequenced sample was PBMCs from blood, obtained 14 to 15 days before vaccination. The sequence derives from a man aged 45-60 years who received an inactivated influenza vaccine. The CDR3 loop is CSAGPRGRNSPLHF. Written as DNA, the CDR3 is TGCAGTGCTGGCCCAAGGGGTCGAAATTCACCCCTCCACTTT.